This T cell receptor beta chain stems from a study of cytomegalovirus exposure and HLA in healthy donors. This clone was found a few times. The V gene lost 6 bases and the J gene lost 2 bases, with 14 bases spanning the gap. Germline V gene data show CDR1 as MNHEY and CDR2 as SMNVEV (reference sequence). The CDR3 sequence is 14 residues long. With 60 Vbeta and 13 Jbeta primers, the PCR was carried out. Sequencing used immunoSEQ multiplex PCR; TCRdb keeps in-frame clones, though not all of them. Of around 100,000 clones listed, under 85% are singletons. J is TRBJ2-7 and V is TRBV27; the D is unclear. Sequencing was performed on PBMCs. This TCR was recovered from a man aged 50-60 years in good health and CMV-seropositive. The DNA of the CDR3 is TGTGCCAGCAGCCTCTTGGGCGATACCTACGAGCAGTACTTC. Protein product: CASSLLGDTYEQYF.